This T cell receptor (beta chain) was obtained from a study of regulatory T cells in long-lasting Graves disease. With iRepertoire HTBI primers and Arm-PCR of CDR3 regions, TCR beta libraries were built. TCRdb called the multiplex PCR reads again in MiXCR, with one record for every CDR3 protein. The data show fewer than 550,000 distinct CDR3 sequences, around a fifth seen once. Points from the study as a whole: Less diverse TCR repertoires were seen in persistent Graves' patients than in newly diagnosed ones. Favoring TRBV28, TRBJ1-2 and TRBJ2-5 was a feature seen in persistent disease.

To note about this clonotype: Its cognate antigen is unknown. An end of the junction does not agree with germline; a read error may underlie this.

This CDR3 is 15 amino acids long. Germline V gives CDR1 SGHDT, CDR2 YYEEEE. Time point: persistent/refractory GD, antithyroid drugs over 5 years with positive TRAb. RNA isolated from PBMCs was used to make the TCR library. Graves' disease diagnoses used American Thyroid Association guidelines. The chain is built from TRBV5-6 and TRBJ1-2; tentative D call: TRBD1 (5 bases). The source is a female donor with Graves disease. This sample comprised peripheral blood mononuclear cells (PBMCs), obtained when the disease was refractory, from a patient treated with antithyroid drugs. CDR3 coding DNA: TGTGCCAGCAGCTCTGGTGGGGCGTCCCTAGGAGCTAAGGCCTTC. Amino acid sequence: CASSSGGASLGAKAF. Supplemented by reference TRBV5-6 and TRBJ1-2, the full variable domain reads DAGVTQSPTHLIKTRGQQVTLRCSPKSGHDTVSWYQQALGQGPQFIFQYYEEEERQRGNFPDRFSGHQFPNYSSELNVNALLLGDSALYLCASSSGGASLGAKAFGSGTRLTVV.